This T cell receptor (beta chain) derives from a study of human T cells and chemical hapten exposure. Study-level background: DPC 0.01% went on the upper back by patch test, with reading at 6 days.

This CDR3 contains 15 residues. Germline CDR1 reads SGHNT; CDR2 reads YENEEA. The junction had 5 bases not matched to a gene; V was cut back by 6 bases and J by 1 base. A single record per CDR3 protein comes from TCRdb applying MiXCR to the RACE reads. There are around 120,000 distinct CDR3 sequences in the sample; around 13% occur only once, and 0.92% lies in the top ten. Time point: patch test 1, 2 weeks after DPC sensitization. Treatment of the sample: therapeutic diphenylcyclopropenone sensitization with weekly scalp DPC. V usage is TRBV11-3 and J usage is TRBJ2-2; 7 positions agree with TRBD2. Sample: whole blood, taken in connection with sensitization to the hapten diphenylcyclopropenone (DPC). This receptor was taken from a man younger than 30 with alopecia areata. Some clones in this sample may be carry-over from other donors' samples. Here the CDR3 reads CASRSLAQNTGELFF. As DNA, the CDR3 is TGTGCCAGCAGATCACTAGCGCAGAACACCGGGGAGCTGTTTTTT.